Following are 22 T cell receptor beta chains from one sample sequenced in a study of PD-L1 blockade in urothelial cancer. The assay was immunoSEQ multiplex PCR, and TCRdb's table has in-frame clones only and misses some. The top ten clones hold about 3% of a sample with 29,000 or so clones, 70% to 80% of them seen once. Time point reported: peripheral blood 6 weeks after treatment start. The sequenced sample was PBMCs, obtained around atezolizumab (anti-PD-L1) treatment. The receptors come from a man aged 65-85 years with urothelial cancer.

The chain is built from TRBV11-3 and TRBJ2-7, with 10 bases that match TRBD2. From germline, CDR1 is SGHNT and CDR2 YENEEA. The junction had 10 bases not matched to a gene; V was cut back by 5 bases and J by 6 bases. The CDR3 spans 15 residues. This CDR3 is CASSPRVSSGSEQYF. CDR3 coding DNA: TGTGCCAGCAGCCCGCGGGTGTCTAGCGGGAGCGAGCAGTACTTC.

This clone was detected only once. This chain connects TRBV11-3 to TRBJ2-3; TRBD2 matches at 7 bases. V lost 0 bases to trimming and J lost 0 bases; unmatched junction nucleotides: 3. Germline V gene lookup returns CDR1 SGHNT and CDR2 YENEEA. CDR3 size: 16 residues. CDR3 sequence: CASSLEGSGSTDTQYF. As DNA, the CDR3 is TGTGCCAGCAGCTTAGAGGGTAGCGGGAGCACAGATACGCAGTATTTT.

The chain joins TRBV18 to TRBJ1-1; 7 bases fit TRBD1. The V segment lost 6 bases and the J segment 0 bases; nucleotides outside the gene matches: 4. There are 14 residues in the CDR3. Germline assignment: CDR1 KGHSH and CDR2 LQKENI. DNA of the CDR3: TGTGCCAGCTCCCGGGACAGCATGAACACTGAAGCTTTCTTT. It is translated as CASSRDSMNTEAFF.

This clone showed up just a few times. This chain connects TRBV6-5 to TRBJ1-2; 8 positions agree with TRBD1. The CDR3 contains 13 residues. Germline CDR1 and CDR2: MNHEY and SVGAGI. Trimming removed 2 bases from V and 7 bases from J; junction bases left unmatched: 3. The CDR3 reads CASSYLTGAGYTF. CDR3 coding DNA: TGTGCCAGCAGTTACCTGACAGGGGCTGGCTACACCTTC.

This chain uses TRBV5-4 with TRBJ1-2; D uncertain. V lost 2 bases and J 2 bases, leaving 4 bases between the germline ends. The CDR3 extends over 12 amino acids. The V gene's germline CDR1 is SGHNT and CDR2 YYREEE (reference sequence). The DNA of the CDR3 is TGTGCCAGCAGCTTTGGCAACTATGGCTACACCTTC. It codes for CASSFGNYGYTF.

J is TRBJ2-2 and V is TRBV14; TRBD1 might be the D (5 bases). The germline CDR1 and CDR2 sequences are SGHDN and FVKESK. Trimming removed 4 bases at V and 1 base at J, with 7 bases between. The CDR3 is 14 amino acids. The CDR3 DNA is TGTGCCAGCAGCCGACAGATGAACACCGGGGAGCTGTTTTTT. It translates to CASSRQMNTGELFF.

This rearrangement joins TRBV23-1 to TRBJ1-5; 8 bases are shared with TRBD1. TRBV23-1 is known as an ORF, though its function is uncertain. V lost 1 base and J lost 5; bases outside the gene matches: 7. The CDR3 is 16 residues long. The CDR3 DNA is TGCGCCAGCAGTCAATGGCACAGGGGGTTCTATCAGCCCCAGCATTTT. Translating gives CASSQWHRGFYQPQHF.

This chain joins TRBV9 and TRBJ1-5; no definite D call. This CDR3 has 15 residues. V dropped 2 bases and J dropped 1 base, with 10 bases sitting between them. Germline CDR1 and CDR2: SGDLS and YYNGEE. The DNA for the CDR3 is TGTGCCAGCAGCGTCGGGGTAGAAAGCAATCAGCCCCAGCATTTT. As protein: CASSVGVESNQPQHF.

This clone was counted only a few times. This chain links TRBV6-1 with TRBJ1-5, with TRBD1 identical over 11 bases. The CDR3 spans 14 residues. Unmatched junction bases numbered 3, after V lost 5 bases and J lost 6 bases. The germline V gene encodes CDR1 MNHNS and CDR2 SASEGT. The CDR3 loop is CASSHGTGGQPQHF. The CDR3 DNA sequence: TGTGCCAGCAGTCATGGGACAGGGGGTCAGCCCCAGCATTTT.

The chain couples TRBV28 to TRBJ2-5, with D possibly TRBD2 on 6 matching bases. Germline V lookup: CDR1 MDHEN, CDR2 SYDVKM. The CDR3 loop spans 14 amino acids. Deletions cut 7 bases from V and 3 bases from J, with 15 bases between. For the CDR3, the DNA is TGTGCCAGCAAGATGGGGGACTTCAAAGAGACCCAGTACTTC. It translates to CASKMGDFKETQYF.

V is TRBV2 and J is TRBJ2-7; tentatively, D is TRBD2 (7 bases). The germline V gene has CDR1 SNHLY and CDR2 FYNNEI. Trimming left V 5 bases short and J 3 bases short, with 14 bases between. There are 14 residues in the CDR3. This chain's CDR3 is CASSQGRGIYEQYF. In DNA form, the CDR3 reads TGTGCCAGCAGTCAGGGGCGGGGGATCTACGAGCAGTACTTC.

The chain employs TRBV6-1 and TRBJ1-6; TRBD1 agrees at 10 bases. The J segment lost 13 bases and the V segment lost 0 bases, leaving 6 bases of the junction unmatched. Germline V lookup: CDR1 MNHNS, CDR2 SASEGT. CDR3 length: 15 amino acids. The chain's CDR3 is CASSEADRGSYPLHF. The CDR3 nucleotides are TGTGCCAGCAGTGAAGCGGACAGGGGGAGTTACCCCCTCCACTTT.

The V gene is TRBV9, the J gene TRBJ1-2; 9 nucleotides agree with TRBD1. The CDR3 sequence is 15 residues long. Germline V gene data show CDR1 as SGDLS and CDR2 as YYNGEE. V dropped 3 bases and J dropped 7; count of bases not matched to a gene: 10. The CDR3 protein is CASSAQGAMIPGYTF. In DNA, the CDR3 is TGTGCCAGCAGCGCACAGGGGGCTATGATCCCTGGCTACACCTTC.

The chain employs TRBV6-5 and TRBJ2-3, with D perhaps TRBD2 (7 bases). The V and J ends lost 10 bases and 1 base respectively, with 18 bases between them. CDR1 is MNHEY and CDR2 is SVGAGI in the germline V gene. The CDR3 covers 15 residues. CDR3 nucleotides: TGTGCCACCCGGAACGGGGGGCTTGGCACAGATACGCAGTATTTT. Translation gives CATRNGGLGTDTQYF.

The J gene is TRBJ2-6, the V gene TRBV4-3; tentatively, D is TRBD1 (6 bases). Per germline, CDR1 LGHNA and CDR2 YSLEER. V shed 2 bases and J shed 1 base, with 9 bases lying between them. This CDR3 comprises 16 residues. The CDR3 DNA is TGCGCCAGCAGCCAAATACAGGGTTCTGGGGCCAACGTCCTGACTTTC. It is translated as CASSQIQGSGANVLTF.

The chain combines TRBV11-1 with TRBJ2-2; D might be TRBD2 (5 bases). The CDR3 length is 14 residues. Trimming cost V 1 base and J 7 bases, with 10 bases left between them. CDR1 is SGHAT and CDR2 is FQDESV in the germline V gene (reference sequence). CDR3 DNA sequence: TGTGCCAGCAGCTTAGGAGGGTCGAGCGGGGAGCTGTTTTTT. Translation: CASSLGGSSGELFF.

This clone has a single count. The chain employs TRBV4-1 and TRBJ2-2, with 8 bases aligning to TRBD1. CDR3 length equals 14 residues. The germline V gene encodes CDR1 MGHRA and CDR2 YSYEKL. Trimming took 4 bases from V and 7 from J; bases not matched to a gene: 5. The CDR3 protein is CASSPTGVGGELFF. CDR3 nucleotide sequence: TGCGCCAGCAGCCCGACAGGGGTTGGCGGGGAGCTGTTTTTT.

The chain uses TRBV28 and TRBJ2-7; D gene uncertain. Germline CDR1 is MDHEN and CDR2 is SYDVKM. The V and J ends lost 5 bases and 8 bases respectively, with 16 bases between them. The CDR3 contains 13 residues. In DNA form, the CDR3 reads TGTGCCAGCAGTCTTGGGCCTTCAATGCAGCAGTACTTC. Its protein is CASSLGPSMQQYF.

The chain recombines TRBV4-3 with TRBJ1-1; D is possibly TRBD1 (5 bases). The CDR3 totals 17 residues. V was shortened by 4 bases and J by 4 bases, with 22 bases between the two germline ends. Looked up from germline, CDR1 is LGHNA and CDR2 is YSLEER. For the CDR3, the DNA is TGCGCCAGCAGCCCGCGCTCCGGGGGTGAGGGCAGCACTGAAGCTTTCTTT. This encodes CASSPRSGGEGSTEAFF.

The V gene is TRBV13, the J gene TRBJ2-1, with D maybe TRBD2 (5 bases). V was clipped by 5 bases and J by 10 bases, with 12 bases between them. This CDR3 comprises 12 residues. Germline values: CDR1 PRHDT, CDR2 FYEKMQ (reference sequence). CDR3 nucleotide sequence: TGTGCCAGCAGCACAGAGGGCGGGGAGCAGTTCTTC. It translates to CASSTEGGEQFF.

This clone was found once. CDR3 DNA sequence: TGTGCCAGCTGTCCTACTAGCGGGAGAGTCTCCTACGAGCAGTACTTC. As protein: CASCPTSGRVSYEQYF. The chain uses TRBV7-8 and TRBJ2-7; 11 bases line up with TRBD2. The CDR3 loop spans 16 amino acids. V lost 8 bases and J lost 0; bases outside the gene matches: 9. Per the germline V gene, CDR1 is SGHVS and CDR2 is FQNEAQ.

V and J are TRBV28 and TRBJ1-3; 8 nucleotides align to TRBD1. Germline V gene data show CDR1 as MDHEN and CDR2 as SYDVKM. V lost 4 bases to trimming and J lost 3 bases; unmatched junction nucleotides: 2. The CDR3 is made up of 14 amino acids. CDR3 sequence reads: CASSSGGSGNTIYF. CDR3 DNA: TGTGCCAGCAGTTCAGGGGGCAGTGGAAACACCATATATTTT. The full variable domain, with the rest looked up from reference TRBV28 and TRBJ1-3, is DVKVTQSSRYLVKRTGEKVFLECVQDMDHENMFWYRQDPGLGLRLIYFSYDVKMKEKGDIPEGYSVSREKKERFSLILESASTNQTSMYLCASSSGGSGNTIYFGEGSWLTVV.